The clone carrying this T cell receptor beta chain was detected only once. As yet, its antigen is unknown. The data derive from a study of blood T cells in healthy people across ages. Whole-study context: Using template switching, researchers captured about one barcoded beta molecule for each two T cells. Broader study findings: Researchers judged that diversity estimates from one million T cells fell short of true values.

Healthy individuals of Caucasian origin from Russia, aged roughly 6 to 100, served as donors. RNA extraction gave at least 5.5 micrograms of total RNA per sample. Germline V CDR1 and CDR2: SGHAT, FQDESV (reference sequence). Trimming took 1 base from V and 5 from J, leaving 11 bases between them. The length of the CDR3 is 15 residues. It was with a sample-barcoded 5' primer and a J-beta primer mix that a second PCR of roughly 6 to 11 cycles was run. MiXCR, applied by TCRdb to the 5' RACE reads, yields one record per CDR3 protein. The sample lists 700,000 to 1,000,000 distinct CDR3 sequences, roughly 44% occurring once.

V and J are TRBV11-1 and TRBJ2-2, with D unresolved. The sample taken for sequencing was blood. The clonotype originates from a man between 60 and 70 years old in good health. CDR3 amino acids: CASSLEYGETGELFF. In DNA, the CDR3 is TGTGCCAGCAGCTTAGAATACGGTGAAACCGGGGAGCTGTTTTTT.